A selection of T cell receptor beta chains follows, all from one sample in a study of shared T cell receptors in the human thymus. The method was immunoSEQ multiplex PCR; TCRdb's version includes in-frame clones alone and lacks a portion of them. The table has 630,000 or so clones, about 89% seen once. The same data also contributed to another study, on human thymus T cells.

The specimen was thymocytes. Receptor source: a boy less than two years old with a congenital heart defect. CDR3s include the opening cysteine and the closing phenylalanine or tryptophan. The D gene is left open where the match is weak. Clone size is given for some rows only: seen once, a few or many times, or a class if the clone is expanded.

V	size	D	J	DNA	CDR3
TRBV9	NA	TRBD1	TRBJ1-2	TGTGCCAGCAGCGCCCAGGGGGGTCAGGTCTATGGCTACACCTTC	CASSAQGGQVYGYTF
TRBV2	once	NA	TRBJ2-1	TGTGCCAGCAGTGAAATCCGAGCGGGCAGAAACGACAATGAGCAGTTCTTC	CASSEIRAGRNDNEQFF
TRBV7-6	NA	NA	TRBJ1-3	TGTGCCAGCAGCGCCGTGCGGGGGGGAGGAAACACCATATATTTT	CASSAVRGGGNTIYF
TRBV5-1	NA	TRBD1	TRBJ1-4	TGCGCCAGCAGCTTGGACGTTCAGGGGGGAAATGAAAAACTGTTTTTT	CASSLDVQGGNEKLFF
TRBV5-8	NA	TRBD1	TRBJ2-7	TGTGCCAGCAGCCAACCGGGACAGATGGATAACGAGCAGTACTTC	CASSQPGQMDNEQYF
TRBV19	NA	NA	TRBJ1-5	TGTGCCAGTAGTATAGATCCGACAGTCCCTTTGGGGCAGCCCCAGCATTTT	CASSIDPTVPLGQPQHF
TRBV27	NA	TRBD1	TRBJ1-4	TGTGCCAGCAGTTGGCGACAGGGTGGAGAAAAACTGTTTTTT	CASSWRQGGEKLFF
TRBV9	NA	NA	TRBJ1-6	TGTGCCAGCAGCGTGGAGAATTCACCCCTCTACTTT	CASSVENSPLYF
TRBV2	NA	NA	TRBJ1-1	TGTGCCAGCAGTGATCAGGAGGAGTGGCGGGGTGAAGCTTTCTTT	CASSDQEEWRGEAFF
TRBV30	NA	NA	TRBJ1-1	TGTGCCTGGAGTGGAACTTTCGGGGCTGAAGCTTTCTTT	CAWSGTFGAEAFF
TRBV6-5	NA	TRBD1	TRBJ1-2	TGTGCCAGCAGTTCCAAAGGGGGCTTAGGCTACACCTTC	CASSSKGGLGYTF
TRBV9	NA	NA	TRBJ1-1	TGTGCCAGCAGCGTCGGACAGACGAACACTGAAGCTTTCTTT	CASSVGQTNTEAFF
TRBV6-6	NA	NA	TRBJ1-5	TGTGCCAGCAGTTCAACGGGGCGGGGTCGGTATCAGCCCCAGCATTTT	CASSSTGRGRYQPQHF
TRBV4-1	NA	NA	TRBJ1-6	TGCGCCAGCAGCCAAATCACTCTCGACGGGAAAAGTTATTCACCCCTCCACTTT	CASSQITLDGKSYSPLHF
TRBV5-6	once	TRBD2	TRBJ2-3	TGTGCCAGCAGCTTGGCGGCGGGAGGCAGAGATACGCAGTATTTT	CASSLAAGGRDTQYF
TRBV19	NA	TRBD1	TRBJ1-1	TGTGCCAGTAGTAATACAGGGGACACTGAAGCTTTCTTT	CASSNTGDTEAFF
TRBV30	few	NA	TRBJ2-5	TGTGCCTGGATTGTCCCCGGAGGGACCCAGTACTTC	CAWIVPGGTQYF
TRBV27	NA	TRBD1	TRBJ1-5	TGTGCCAGCAGGGGACAGGGAGGCTCTCAGCCCCAGCATTTT	CASRGQGGSQPQHF
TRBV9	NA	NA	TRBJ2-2	TGTGCCAGCAGCGTAGAGGCGCAGGGTACCGGGGAGCTGTTTTTT	CASSVEAQGTGELFF
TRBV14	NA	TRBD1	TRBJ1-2	TGTGCCAGCAGCCCACGACAGGGGGGCGGCTATGGCTACACCTTC	CASSPRQGGGYGYTF
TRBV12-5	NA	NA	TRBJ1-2	TGTGCTAGTGGCCTCTTGAGCGACGGAACACATGGCTACACCTTC	CASGLLSDGTHGYTF
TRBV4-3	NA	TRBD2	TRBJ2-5	TGCGCCAGCAGCCATACCTCTAGCGGGAGGGACCAAGAGACCCAGTACTTC	CASSHTSSGRDQETQYF
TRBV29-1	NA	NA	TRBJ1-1	TGCAGCGTTGAATACGGAGGGCGTAACACTGAAGCTTTCTTT	CSVEYGGRNTEAFF
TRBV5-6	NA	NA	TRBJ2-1	TGTGCCAGCAGCCCCGAGGGTGCCCGAGAGCAGTTCTTC	CASSPEGAREQFF
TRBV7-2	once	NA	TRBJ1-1	TGTGCCAGCAGCTCCCGGGGGGGTAGGAACACTGAAGCTTTCTTT	CASSSRGGRNTEAFF
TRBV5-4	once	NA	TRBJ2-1	TGTGCCAGCAGCCTTGGACTTACAACCTACAATGAGCAGTTCTTC	CASSLGLTTYNEQFF
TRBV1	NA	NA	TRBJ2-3	TGCACCAGCAGCCAAGATAGCGGAGATCACACAGATACGCAGTATTTT	CTSSQDSGDHTDTQYF
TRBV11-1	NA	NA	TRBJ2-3	TGTGCCAGCAGTCTCCTATCCACAGATACGCAGTATTTT	CASSLLSTDTQYF
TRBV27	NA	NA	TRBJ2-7	TGTGCCAGCAGTTTGATTTTTTCGCTGGCAGGGTACGAGCAGTACTTC	CASSLIFSLAGYEQYF
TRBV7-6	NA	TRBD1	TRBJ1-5	TGTGCCAGCAGACCGGGACAGCCCGGCTATAGCAATCAGCCCCAGCATTTT	CASRPGQPGYSNQPQHF
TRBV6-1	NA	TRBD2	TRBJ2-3	TGTGCCAGCAGTGAAGCGGCTCGCGGGGGACCCCGATCGTTCGATACGCAGTATTTT	CASSEAARGGPRSFDTQYF
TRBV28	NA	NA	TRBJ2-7	TGTGCCAGCAGTTTTCATGGCCACGAAAGCTACGAGCAGTACTTC	CASSFHGHESYEQYF
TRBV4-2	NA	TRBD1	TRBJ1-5	TGTGCCAGCAGCCAAATACCGGGACAGGGGGCAGGCAATCAGCCCCAGCATTTT	CASSQIPGQGAGNQPQHF
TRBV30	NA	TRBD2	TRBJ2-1	TGTGCCTGGAGTGGCGGGACTAGCGGGGAATTGATCGCGTACAATGAGCAGTTCTTC	CAWSGGTSGELIAYNEQFF
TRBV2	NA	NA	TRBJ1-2	TGTGCCAGCACCCCCTCGACAGATGGCTACACCTTC	CASTPSTDGYTF
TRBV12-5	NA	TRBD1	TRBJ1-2	TGTGCTAGTGGTTTGGCTACAGGGGGCCCGCTCAACTATGGCTACACCTTC	CASGLATGGPLNYGYTF
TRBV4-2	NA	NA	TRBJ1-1	TGTGCCAGCAGCCCTTTAACCGGGAACACGTACACTGAAGCTTTCTTT	CASSPLTGNTYTEAFF
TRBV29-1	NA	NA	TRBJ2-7	TGCAGCGTTGGGCGGGGTCGTGGCTACGAGCAGTACTTC	CSVGRGRGYEQYF
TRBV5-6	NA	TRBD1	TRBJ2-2	TGTGCCAGCAGCTTTCCCCTTCCTTTACGACAGGGACGGGCCGGGGAGCTGTTTTTT	CASSFPLPLRQGRAGELFF
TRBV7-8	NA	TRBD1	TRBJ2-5	TGTGCCAGCAGCCCATCCCGGGACAGGGGGAAAGAGACCCAGTACTTC	CASSPSRDRGKETQYF
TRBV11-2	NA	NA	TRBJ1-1	TGTGCCAGCAGCACATGGTCAGGGCCAACTGAAGCTTTCTTT	CASSTWSGPTEAFF
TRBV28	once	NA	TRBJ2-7	TGTGCCAGCAGTGACACCCTGAGAAAGTACTTC	CASSDTLRKYF
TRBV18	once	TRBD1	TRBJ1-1	TGTGCCAGCTCACCTCTGACAGGGGTTCCCACTGAAGCTTTCTTT	CASSPLTGVPTEAFF
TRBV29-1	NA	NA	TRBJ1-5	TGCAGCGTTGTGGAGGGCGGGTATAGCAATCAGCCCCAGCATTTT	CSVVEGGYSNQPQHF
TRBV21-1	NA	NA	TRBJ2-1	TGTGCCAGCAGCAACACGTTTAGCGGAGAATACAATGAGCAGTTCTTC	CASSNTFSGEYNEQFF
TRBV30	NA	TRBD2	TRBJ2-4	TGTGCCTGGAACGGGACTAGCGGGGAACTAGCCAAAAACATTCAGTACTTC	CAWNGTSGELAKNIQYF
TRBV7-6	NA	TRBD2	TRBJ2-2	TGTGCCAGCAGCTTACTTTCGGCTAGCGGAAACACCGGGGAGCTGTTTTTT	CASSLLSASGNTGELFF
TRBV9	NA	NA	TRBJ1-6	TGTGCCAGCAGCGTAACAGGGCACCTGGGGATTGATTCACCCCTCCACTTT	CASSVTGHLGIDSPLHF
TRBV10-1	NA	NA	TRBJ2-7	TGCGCCAGCAGTGAGCGCCAGGGTAAGACTTTCGACGAGCAGTACTTC	CASSERQGKTFDEQYF
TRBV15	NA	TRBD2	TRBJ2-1	TGTGCCACCAGCTGCCCCCCAGGGACTAGCGACAATGAGCAGTTCTTC	CATSCPPGTSDNEQFF
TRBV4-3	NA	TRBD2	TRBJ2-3	TGCGCCAGCAGCCCCGGAAGCGGGAGCCATGATACGCAGTATTTT	CASSPGSGSHDTQYF
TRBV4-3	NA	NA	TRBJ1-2	TGCGCCAGCAGCCAAGATAACAGCAACTATGGCTACACCTTC	CASSQDNSNYGYTF
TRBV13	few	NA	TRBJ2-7	TGTGCCAGCAGCCGAAAGCGGGTTTCGTTTTACGAGCAGTACTTC	CASSRKRVSFYEQYF
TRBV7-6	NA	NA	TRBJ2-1	TGTGCCAGCAGCTTAGCGGGCAGGCTGGTAGCGGCCGGAGGCTCCTACAATGAGCAGTTCTTC	CASSLAGRLVAAGGSYNEQFF
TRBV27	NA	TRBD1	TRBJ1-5	TGTGCCAGCAGTCTAGCCTACCGGGACAGGGGTTTAGAGCCCCAGCATTTT	CASSLAYRDRGLEPQHF
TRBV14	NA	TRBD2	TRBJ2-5	TGTGCCAGCAGCCAAACTAGCGGGTCACAAGAGACCCAGTACTTC	CASSQTSGSQETQYF
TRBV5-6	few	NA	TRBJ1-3	TGTGCCAGCAGCTTTCTTGGGGCGCAGGGAAACACCATATATTTT	CASSFLGAQGNTIYF
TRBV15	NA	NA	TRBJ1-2	TGTGCCACCAGCAATGGAGGGTACGGTGGCTACACCTTC	CATSNGGYGGYTF
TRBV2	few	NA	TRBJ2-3	TGTGCCAGCAGTAGACTATTCACTAGCACAGATACGCAGTATTTT	CASSRLFTSTDTQYF